This T cell receptor beta chain was documented in a study of cytotoxic CD8 clonotypes in ibrutinib-treated CLL. Study outcomes and limitations: Age-matched healthy donor levels were exceeded by baseline clonality, which tracked circulating CD8+ T-cell counts. An increase in clonality occurred at ibrutinib response, followed by a return toward baseline at progression. Treatment left the uncommon public clonotypes either contracted or stable in frequency.

Deletions cut 7 bases from V and 5 bases from J, with 14 bases between. Per the germline V gene, CDR1 is SQVTM and CDR2 is ANQGSEA. The CDR3 covers 13 residues. Measured with immunoSEQ multiplex PCR; TCRdb has only the in-frame clones, and not every one. The sample records 35,000 to 40,000 clones, over 45% being singletons. A word on this clone: The target antigen is unknown.

J is TRBJ2-2 and V is TRBV29-1; D is perhaps TRBD1 or TRBD2 (6 bases each). The sample here was PBMCs, taken before ibrutinib treatment. The clonotype originates from a human donor with chronic lymphocytic leukemia. CDR3 in DNA: TGCAGCGGGAATCAAGGGGGGACCGGGGAGCTGTTTTTT. Its protein is CSGNQGGTGELFF.